These 8 T cell receptor beta chains were sequenced from one sample in a study of a mutant IDH1 vaccine in newly diagnosed glioma. Sequenced by immunoSEQ multiplex PCR; TCRdb stores in-frame clones only, minus some. The sample has 82,000 or so clones, 85% seen once. The antigens of these receptors remain unknown. Time point specified: week 23, last vaccination. Vaccination comprised doses that each held 300 ug of mutant IDH1 20-mer peptide, plus topical imiquimod. The source was PBMCs, collected from a glioma patient whose treatment included an IDH1 peptide vaccine. These receptors originate from a man younger than 40 with glioma. Some clones in this sample may be carry-over from other donors' samples.

This sequence joins TRBV11-1 and TRBJ2-3; D remains ambiguous. The germline V gene has CDR1 SGHAT and CDR2 FQDESV (reference sequence). The V end lost 1 base, the J end lost 3 bases, and 11 bases lay between the germline ends. The CDR3 is 15 amino acids. The CDR3 loop reads CASSLEGRVTDTQYF. The CDR3 DNA reads TGTGCCAGCAGCTTAGAGGGTCGGGTAACAGATACGCAGTATTTT.

The chain has TRBV5-1 and TRBJ1-2; the D is unclear. V shed 4 bases and J shed 4 bases, with 11 bases lying between them. CDR1 is SGHRS, CDR2 YFSETQ, per germline. The CDR3 contains 13 residues. CDR3 DNA: TGCGCCAGCAGCGACCAAGTAGGCTATGGCTACACCTTC. This codes for CASSDQVGYGYTF.

The chain uses TRBV5-4 and TRBJ2-1; D gene ambiguous. From germline, CDR1 is SGHNT and CDR2 YYREEE (reference sequence). Trimming took off 0 bases at V and 9 bases at J, with 7 bases between the two ends. The CDR3 sequence is 12 residues long. The CDR3 reads CASSLDPGEQFF. For the CDR3, the DNA is TGTGCCAGCAGCTTGGATCCGGGTGAGCAGTTCTTC.

The chain uses TRBV6-5 and TRBJ2-5; 8 bases map to TRBD2. The CDR3 has 15 residues. From germline, CDR1 is MNHEY and CDR2 SVGAGI. Trimming cost V 7 bases and J 3 bases; bases outside gene matches: 10. CDR3 sequence: CASKVIAGGEETQYF. The CDR3 nucleotides read TGTGCCAGCAAAGTGATTGCGGGGGGTGAAGAGACCCAGTACTTC.

This clone has a handful of counts. The chain uses TRBV27 and TRBJ1-1; D call uncertain. There are 12 residues in the CDR3. Germline assignment: CDR1 MNHEY and CDR2 SMNVEV (reference sequence). Trimming took off 6 bases at V and 5 bases at J, with 10 bases between the two ends. The CDR3 coding sequence is TGTGCCAGCAGGGGAGGCGGGACTGAAGCTTTCTTT. Translated, it gives CASRGGGTEAFF.

The chain has TRBV7-9 and TRBJ1-2, with a tentative D call TRBD1 (6 bases). Germline CDR1 reads SEHNR; CDR2 reads FQNEAQ (reference sequence). The CDR3 runs to 12 residues. Trimming removed 1 base from V and 7 bases from J, with 7 bases in between. This chain's CDR3 is CASSLEQGGYTF. CDR3 DNA: TGTGCCAGCAGCTTAGAACAGGGTGGCTACACCTTC.

The rearrangement joins TRBV7-9 to TRBJ2-1, with D perhaps assigned TRBD1 or TRBD2 (5 bases each). The CDR3 has 12 amino acids. The germline V gene encodes CDR1 SEHNR and CDR2 FQNEAQ (reference sequence). Trimming shortened V by 6 bases and J by 8 bases, and 11 bases separated the two germline ends. The CDR3 DNA reads as TGTGCCAGCAGTCCAAGGGACCATGAGCAGTTCTTC. Translated: CASSPRDHEQFF.

This clone was seen a few times. This sequence joins TRBV5-1 and TRBJ1-2; TRBD1 matches 7 bases. Germline assignment: CDR1 SGHRS and CDR2 YFSETQ. Trimming cost V 4 bases and J 1 base; bases outside gene matches: 4. This CDR3 comprises 14 residues. The CDR3 loop reads CASSTGTDNYGYTF. CDR3 coding DNA: TGCGCCAGCAGCACCGGGACAGATAACTATGGCTACACCTTC.